The present TCR beta chain was sequenced within a study of monozygotic twins with inflammatory bowel disease (dated by TCRdb to about 2019). Study-level background: The complete study included about 30 monozygotic twin pairs: 19 IBD-discordant Danish pairs and nine German pairs, of which four were IBD-concordant and five were IBD-discordant. Each individual had, on average, about 151 000 unique TCRalpha sequences and 181 000 unique TCRbeta sequences available for analysis. The search for disease-associated traits relied mainly on comparing IBD patients with their genetically identical healthy co-twins within discordant pairs. Study-level results and caveats: Compared with healthy twins, IBD patients shared fewer clonotypes with other individuals, and the difference was most pronounced in patients with signs of disease activity. No single strong signal or clonotype linked to IBD turned up in the results, so the idea that one exists was not supported. TCRbeta repertoire diversity, by inverse Simpson index, was decreased in IBD patients compared with their healthy co-twins. Repertoire similarity did not differ between concordant and discordant twins, which could be due to limited statistical power. Because patients were on differing immunosuppressive treatments, the repertoires may have picked up extra background noise and inter-individual variability. Distinction between different T cell subtypes could not be achieved in the analysis.

From each donor, a 2.5 ml peripheral blood sample was collected into PAXgene tubes and kept at -80 degrees C. Without T cell sorting, total RNA was isolated from whole blood using the PAXgene blood miRNA kit on an automated QIAcube. Peripheral blood from monozygotic twin pairs who were concordant or discordant for inflammatory bowel disease underwent deep TCRalpha and TCRbeta repertoire profiling using unique molecular barcoding. For every twin pair, smoking habits were documented, and each individual was categorised as a current, former or never smoker. Worth noting for this clonotype: Its antigen is currently not known.

The CDR3 measures 13 amino acids from cysteine to phenylalanine. A DNA sequence was not provided. Library method: 5' RACE. The input for every TCR library was roughly 3,300 ng of total RNA. cDNA was synthesized with SMARTScribe reverse transcriptase in eight separate reactions per sample. During cDNA synthesis, template switching introduced unique molecular identifiers that contained a 6-nucleotide sample barcode. Two nested PCRs of roughly 16 and 10 cycles amplified the TCRalpha and TCRbeta cDNA, and bead purification followed each PCR. Before amplification, the cDNA was both treated with uracil DNA-glycosylase and purified with the QIAquick PCR purification kit. The second PCR added Illumina TruSeq-compatible adapters along with sample-specific barcodes. TapeStation and Qubit were used to check library quality and concentration, and 5 ng of each library went into the pool. Sequencing of pooled libraries was carried out on an Illumina HiSeq2500 single-index Rapid Run using 2 x 100 bp reads and custom sequencing primers. The authors processed their data as follows. UMI-based consensus assembly with MiGEC version 1.2.6 was used to correct PCR and sequencing errors. V(D)J alignment, clonotype assembly and CDR3 extraction were performed with MiXCR version 2.1.1. Normalisation of gene usage, clonotype sharing and MAIT/NKT TCR abundance was achieved by analysing the top 1000, 10 000 and 20 000 clonotypes per sample. Diversity was computed as the inverse Simpson index with the vegan R package after downsampling to 27 000 UMIs. Paired Mann-Whitney U tests on discordant twin pairs were used, with Benjamini-Hochberg multiple-testing correction. TCRdb reprocessed the raw reads; every CDR3 protein sequence is a single record, and DNA is not supplied. These V and J calls rely on TCRdb rather than the paper's analysis. This sample's listing comprises some 400,000 distinct CDR3 sequences. The top ten clonotypes cover 2% to 3% of the sample.

The sequence is built from TRBV21-1 and TRBJ2-3. TRBV21-1 is tagged as a pseudogene. This sequence originates from a human donor with ulcerative colitis or Crohn's disease, or a healthy co-twin of an affected twin (not recorded which). Sample: blood. The CDR3 amino acid sequence is: CASCKYFRYTQYF.